Listed here are 32 T cell receptor beta chains from one sample, sequenced in a study of blood T cell repertoires in COVID-19. The method was immunoSEQ multiplex PCR; TCRdb's version includes in-frame clones alone and lacks a portion of them. The sample gives 200,000 to 250,000 clones, approximately 80% of which show up once; 18% is in the top ten. Sequencing was carried out using peripheral blood. These receptor sequences come from a woman over 75 with active or convalescent COVID-19.

DNA for the CDR3: TGTGCCAGCAGCTTAGCTAGCTGGGAGACCCAGTACTTC. Encoded protein: CASSLASWETQYF. The chain recombines TRBV7-6 with TRBJ2-5; no firm D call. The CDR3 runs to 13 residues. The V end lost 0 bases, the J end lost 5 bases, and 7 bases lay between the germline ends. The germline V gene has CDR1 SGHVS and CDR2 FNYEAQ.

This clone was seen a few times. The rearrangement joins TRBV11-2 to TRBJ1-1; tentatively, D is TRBD1 (5 bases). The CDR3 runs 17 residues. Trimming removed 0 bases from V and 3 bases from J, with 17 bases in between. From germline, CDR1 is SGHAT and CDR2 FQNNGV. CDR3 nucleotides: TGTGCCAGCAGCTTAGATCTGTGGGGCGCTGGGTACACTGAAGCTTTCTTT. It specifies CASSLDLWGAGYTEAFF.

This clone has a single count. The chain has TRBV2 and TRBJ2-7, with TRBD2 identical over 8 bases. Germline CDR1 reads SNHLY; CDR2 reads FYNNEI. The CDR3 length is 15 residues. V dropped 3 bases and J dropped 4; count of bases not matched to a gene: 8. CDR3 amino acids: CASSERRLAFYEQYF. For the CDR3, the DNA is TGTGCCAGCAGTGAGAGGAGACTAGCGTTTTACGAGCAGTACTTC.

The CDR3 region is CASSARGQNSGNTIYF. CDR3 sequence (DNA): TGTGCCAGCAGCGCACGGGGACAGAACTCTGGAAACACCATATATTTT. The genes are TRBV5-4 and TRBJ1-3; 7 bases fit TRBD1. This CDR3 is 16 amino acids long. CDR1 SGHNT and CDR2 YYREEE come from the germline V gene (reference sequence). V dropped 4 bases and J dropped 0; count of bases not matched to a gene: 7.

The chain couples TRBV11-3 to TRBJ2-3; 8 bases match TRBD2. This CDR3 comprises 14 residues. The V segment lost 6 bases and the J segment 0 bases; nucleotides outside the gene matches: 2. From germline, CDR1 is SGHNT and CDR2 YENEEA. In nucleotides, the CDR3 is TGTGCCAGCAGACGGGGGGGAAGCACAGATACGCAGTATTTT. It yields the protein CASRRGGSTDTQYF.

This sequence joins TRBV4-3 and TRBJ2-7, with TRBD2 identical over 9 bases. Germline V gene lookup returns CDR1 LGHNA and CDR2 YSLEER. The CDR3 consists of 16 residues. Trimming took 0 bases from V and 5 from J; bases not matched to a gene: 8. CDR3 region: CASSQDAGGAGNEQYF. For the CDR3, the DNA is TGCGCCAGCAGCCAAGACGCGGGGGGGGCCGGGAACGAGCAGTACTTC.

This clone has more than one count but fewer than ten. The chain couples TRBV11-2 to TRBJ2-7; D uncertain. This CDR3 has 15 amino acids. Trimming took off 0 bases at V and 7 bases at J, with 16 bases between the two ends. Germline lookup yields CDR1 SGHAT and CDR2 FQNNGV. This chain's CDR3 is CASSLEGSRRREQYF. The CDR3 nucleotides read TGTGCCAGCAGCTTAGAGGGCAGTCGGCGAAGAGAGCAGTACTTC.

The V gene is TRBV18, the J gene TRBJ2-1; TRBD2 aligns across 11 bases. The ends lost 1 base at V and 9 bases at J; junction bases unmatched: 8. Germline lookup yields CDR1 KGHSH and CDR2 LQKENI. This CDR3 has 16 amino acids. CDR3 nucleotides: TGTGCCAGCTCACCACGAACTAGCGGGAGTACCGGTGAGCAGTTCTTC. Its translation is CASSPRTSGSTGEQFF.

This clone was seen only a few times. This chain connects TRBV11-3 to TRBJ1-6; no definite D call. Deletions cut 0 bases from V and 8 bases from J, with 11 bases between. CDR1 is SGHNT and CDR2 is YENEEA in the germline V gene. The CDR3 contains 15 residues. In DNA, the CDR3 is TGTGCCAGCAGCTTAGACGGATACAGACATTCACCCCTCCACTTT. Residues: CASSLDGYRHSPLHF.

This clone was recorded once. The chain combines TRBV27 with TRBJ1-1; D might be TRBD1 (5 bases). Between the trimmed V and J ends, which lost 8 bases and 10 bases, there was a span of 17 bases. Per the germline V gene, CDR1 is MNHEY and CDR2 is SMNVEV (reference sequence). This CDR3 contains 12 residues. The CDR3 is CASRPMQGTAFF. The DNA for the CDR3 is TGTGCCAGCCGACCCATGCAGGGTACAGCTTTCTTT.

On this clone: Other nucleotide sequences in the sample specify the same CDR3. V gene TRBV7-9 combines with J gene TRBJ2-7; the D gene is possibly TRBD2 (5 bases). V shed 2 bases and J shed 3 bases, with 8 bases lying between them. Germline V gene lookup returns CDR1 SEHNR and CDR2 FQNEAQ (reference sequence). This CDR3 region has 13 residues. CDR3 coding DNA: TGTGCCAGCAGCTTATCTGGAGGCTACGAGCAGTACTTC. Protein: CASSLSGGYEQYF.

This chain links TRBV9 with TRBJ2-7; TRBD2 might be the D (8 bases). Trimming stripped 4 bases from V and 2 bases from J, with 19 bases between. This CDR3 is 16 amino acids long. Germline loops: CDR1 SGDLS, CDR2 YYNGEE. CDR3 DNA sequence: TGTGCCAGCAGCAGGCGGGGGGACAGCGATACCTACGAGCAGTACTTC. The encoded protein is CASSRRGDSDTYEQYF.

This clone has a single count. The chain joins TRBV7-2 to TRBJ1-3, with 8 positions matching TRBD1. Germline V gene sequence: CDR1 SGHTA, CDR2 FQGNSA. The CDR3 loop spans 15 amino acids. Trimming at V came to 2 bases and at J to 1 base, leaving 1 base not matched to a gene. The CDR3 region is CASSLQGASGNTIYF. DNA of the CDR3: TGTGCCAGCAGCTTACAGGGGGCTTCTGGAAACACCATATATTTT.

This clone was found a few times. The chain joins TRBV5-6 to TRBJ1-1, with 11 nucleotides matching TRBD1. Germline lookup yields CDR1 SGHDT and CDR2 YYEEEE. This CDR3 contains 15 residues. Trimming cost V 1 base and J 4 bases; bases outside gene matches: 3. The CDR3, as DNA: TGTGCCAGCAGCTTGATGGGGACAGGGGGCACTGAAGCTTTCTTT. It yields the protein CASSLMGTGGTEAFF.

The V gene is TRBV2, the J gene TRBJ1-4; D may be TRBD1 (6 bases). V was clipped by 7 bases and J by 4 bases, with 10 bases between them. Germline assignment: CDR1 SNHLY and CDR2 FYNNEI. The CDR3 loop spans 13 amino acids. The chain's CDR3 is CASNGQFNEKLFF. For the CDR3, the DNA is TGTGCCAGCAATGGACAGTTTAATGAAAAACTGTTTTTT.

Comment on this clone: The sample contains more than one DNA sequence encoding this CDR3. The chain has TRBV28 and TRBJ1-2; D remains unclear. V was clipped by 6 bases and J by 6 bases, with 14 bases between them. Germline V lookup: CDR1 MDHEN, CDR2 SYDVKM. This CDR3 region has 13 residues. The CDR3 sequence is CASRPTGRDGYTF. In DNA, the CDR3 is TGTGCCAGCAGACCCACCGGGAGGGATGGCTACACCTTC.

This chain joins TRBV13 and TRBJ2-5, with TRBD2 identical over 9 bases. This CDR3 is built from 17 residues. V lost 4 bases, J lost 2 bases, and 11 bases stayed unmatched. Germline values: CDR1 PRHDT, CDR2 FYEKMQ (reference sequence). As DNA, the CDR3 is TGTGCCAGCAGCTCCCTCTGGGGCGGGAGGGGACAAGAGACCCAGTACTTC. It encodes CASSSLWGGRGQETQYF.

The rearrangement links TRBV7-2 to TRBJ2-3; 14 bases are shared with TRBD2. The CDR3 contains 19 residues. V shed 1 base and J 0 bases; nucleotides not matched to a gene: 6. CDR1 is SGHTA, CDR2 FQGNSA, per germline. The CDR3 here is CASSLGTSGGYTSTDTQYF. Here the CDR3 DNA reads TGTGCCAGCAGCTTAGGGACTAGCGGGGGGTATACTAGCACAGATACGCAGTATTTT.

This chain links TRBV19 with TRBJ1-1; a weak D match, TRBD1 (5 bases). The V end was cut by 2 bases, the J end by 0 bases, with 10 bases between. Per germline, CDR1 LNHDA and CDR2 SQIVND (reference sequence). This CDR3 region has 15 residues. The CDR3 nucleotides are TGTGCCAGTAGTATATTTTCACAGGTGAACACTGAAGCTTTCTTT. Translation: CASSIFSQVNTEAFF.

J is TRBJ1-5 and V is TRBV19; D not resolved. Trimming stripped 1 base from V and 5 bases from J, with 12 bases between. CDR3 length: 15 amino acids. In germline, CDR1 is LNHDA, CDR2 SQIVND (reference sequence). This CDR3 reads CASSIGRASYQPQHF. DNA for the CDR3: TGTGCCAGTAGTATAGGCCGAGCTTCGTATCAGCCCCAGCATTTT.

This clone showed up just a few times. The chain joins TRBV7-2 to TRBJ2-3; weak D call: TRBD2 (5 bases). The CDR3 extends over 12 amino acids. The V and J ends lost 5 bases and 6 bases respectively, with 9 bases between them. Per the germline V gene, CDR1 is SGHTA and CDR2 is FQGNSA. CDR3 protein: CASSRQRDTQYF. CDR3 DNA sequence: TGTGCCAGCAGCAGGCAGCGGGATACGCAGTATTTT.

The V call is TRBV6-5, the J call TRBJ1-5, with unresolved D. The CDR3 totals 13 residues. Germline V lookup: CDR1 MNHEY, CDR2 SVGAGI. V lost 4 bases and J 4 bases, leaving 8 bases between the germline ends. In DNA form, the CDR3 reads TGTGCCAGCAGTTCTACAGCTAATCAGCCCCAGCATTTT. This encodes CASSSTANQPQHF.

This clone has just a few counts. This chain connects TRBV18 to TRBJ1-5; unclear D gene. Germline V gene lookup returns CDR1 KGHSH and CDR2 LQKENI. The length of the CDR3 is 14 residues. Between the trimmed V and J ends, which lost 3 bases and 0 bases, there was a span of 6 bases. The CDR3 protein is CASSPNYSNQPQHF. In nucleotides, the CDR3 is TGTGCCAGCTCACCCAACTATAGCAATCAGCCCCAGCATTTT.

This chain uses TRBV19 with TRBJ2-5; 7 positions agree with TRBD2. CDR1 LNHDA and CDR2 SQIVND come from the germline V gene (reference sequence). This CDR3 is built from 15 residues. Trimming at V came to 8 bases and at J to 0 bases, leaving 9 bases not matched to a gene. The CDR3 DNA reads as TGTGCCAGTTCGATAGCGGGTGTGTACCAAGAGACCCAGTACTTC. Translating gives CASSIAGVYQETQYF.

The chain combines TRBV19 with TRBJ2-1; D ambiguous. CDR3 length: 16 amino acids. Trimming took 2 bases from V and 0 from J, leaving 11 bases between them. Germline V gene data show CDR1 as LNHDA and CDR2 as SQIVND (reference sequence). This CDR3 reads CASSIWAQSSYNEQFF. CDR3 nucleotides: TGTGCCAGTAGTATATGGGCCCAGAGCTCCTACAATGAGCAGTTCTTC.

The chain couples TRBV7-9 to TRBJ2-1; possible D gene TRBD2, 7 bases. The CDR3 sequence is 15 residues long. The germline V gene encodes CDR1 SEHNR and CDR2 FQNEAQ (reference sequence). The V gene lost 2 bases and the J gene lost 7 bases, with 15 bases spanning the gap. CDR3 sequence reads: CASSLWGGAPNEQFF. The CDR3 DNA reads TGTGCCAGCAGCTTATGGGGGGGGGCCCCGAATGAGCAGTTCTTC. Filled out from reference TRBV7-9 and TRBJ2-1, the complete variable domain reads DTGVSQNPRHKITKRGQNVTFRCDPISEHNRLYWYRQTLGQGPEFLTYFQNEAQLEKSRLLSDRFSAERPKGSFSTLEIQRTEQGDSAMYLCASSLWGGAPNEQFFGPGTRLTVL.

In this sample, this clone turned up a few times. The chain employs TRBV30 and TRBJ2-5, with 11 positions matching TRBD2. CDR3 length equals 16 residues. J lost 2 bases, V lost 1 base, and 6 bases had no gene match. The germline V gene encodes CDR1 GTSNPN and CDR2 SVGIG (reference sequence). CDR3 region: CAWSAHPSGRQETQYF. In nucleotides, the CDR3 is TGTGCCTGGAGTGCACACCCTAGCGGGAGGCAAGAGACCCAGTACTTC.

The chain has TRBV14 and TRBJ2-3; 8 bases align to TRBD1. Germline V CDR1 and CDR2: SGHDN, FVKESK. CDR3 length: 15 amino acids. V was pared by 2 bases and J by 1 base, with 2 bases of the junction left unmatched. The CDR3 nucleotides read TGTGCCAGCAGCCAACAGGGGGCTGGCACAGATACGCAGTATTTT. Translating gives CASSQQGAGTDTQYF.

The J gene is TRBJ2-3, the V gene TRBV7-2; 8 nucleotides agree with TRBD1. There are 16 residues in the CDR3. The V and J ends lost 5 bases and 0 bases, in that order; junction bases with no gene match: 7. CDR1 is SGHTA and CDR2 is FQGNSA in the germline V gene. The CDR3 protein is CASSPQTGVSTDTQYF. In DNA, the CDR3 is TGTGCCAGCAGCCCGCAGACAGGGGTTAGCACAGATACGCAGTATTTT.

The rearrangement uses TRBV28 and TRBJ2-5; 10 bases line up with TRBD2. Trimming took 5 bases from V and 5 from J; bases not matched to a gene: 11. The V gene's germline CDR1 is MDHEN and CDR2 SYDVKM. This CDR3 has 16 amino acids. CDR3 protein: CASSRAILAGFETQYF. In nucleotides, the CDR3 is TGTGCCAGCAGTCGCGCGATACTAGCGGGGTTTGAGACCCAGTACTTC.

V usage is TRBV15 and J usage is TRBJ2-7; 7 nucleotides line up with TRBD2. Germline CDR1 reads LNHNV; CDR2 reads YYDKDF (reference sequence). Trimming cost V 6 bases and J 0 bases; bases outside gene matches: 5. The CDR3 length is 14 residues. The CDR3 protein is CATSPGTTSYEQYF. CDR3 DNA sequence: TGTGCCACCAGTCCCGGGACTACCTCCTACGAGCAGTACTTC.

V gene TRBV4-2 combines with J gene TRBJ1-4; tentatively, D is TRBD1 (6 bases). The CDR3 extends over 15 amino acids. CDR1 LGHNA and CDR2 YNFKEQ come from the germline V gene. V lost 0 bases, J lost 7 bases, and 12 bases lay in between. The CDR3 loop is CASSQEHREGEKLFF. CDR3 sequence (DNA): TGTGCCAGCAGCCAAGAGCACAGGGAGGGTGAAAAACTGTTTTTT.